The clone carrying this T cell receptor (beta chain) was seen only once. This entry comes from a study of blood T cell repertoires in COVID-19. Across the study: Samples representing acute and convalescent COVID-19 were sourced from the United States, Italy and Spain. T cells, B-cell-depleted T cells, or PBMCs supplied cDNA or gDNA.

Germline lookup yields CDR1 SGHVS and CDR2 FQNEAQ. The CDR3 runs 16 residues. V lost 3 bases and J lost 5, with 19 bases in between. Authors' processing steps: The authors estimated nucleated cell counts from reference gene primer amplification. TCRdb's copy holds only in-frame clones and misses some; the assay was immunoSEQ multiplex PCR. The V and J calls and the clone size are those of that table, but D and trimming were determined from the DNA. The top ten clones hold around 8.5% of a sample with approximately 38,000 clones, 80% to 90% of them seen once. Sequencing was done on a sample of peripheral blood. This clonotype originated in a man under 40 with active or convalescent COVID-19. The chain recombines TRBV7-8 with TRBJ2-5; possible D gene TRBD2, 7 bases. The CDR3 nucleotides read TGTGCCAGCAGCTTTGGGGGCGGGAGCGCTCGGGAGACCCAGTACTTC. Translated: CASSFGGGSARETQYF.